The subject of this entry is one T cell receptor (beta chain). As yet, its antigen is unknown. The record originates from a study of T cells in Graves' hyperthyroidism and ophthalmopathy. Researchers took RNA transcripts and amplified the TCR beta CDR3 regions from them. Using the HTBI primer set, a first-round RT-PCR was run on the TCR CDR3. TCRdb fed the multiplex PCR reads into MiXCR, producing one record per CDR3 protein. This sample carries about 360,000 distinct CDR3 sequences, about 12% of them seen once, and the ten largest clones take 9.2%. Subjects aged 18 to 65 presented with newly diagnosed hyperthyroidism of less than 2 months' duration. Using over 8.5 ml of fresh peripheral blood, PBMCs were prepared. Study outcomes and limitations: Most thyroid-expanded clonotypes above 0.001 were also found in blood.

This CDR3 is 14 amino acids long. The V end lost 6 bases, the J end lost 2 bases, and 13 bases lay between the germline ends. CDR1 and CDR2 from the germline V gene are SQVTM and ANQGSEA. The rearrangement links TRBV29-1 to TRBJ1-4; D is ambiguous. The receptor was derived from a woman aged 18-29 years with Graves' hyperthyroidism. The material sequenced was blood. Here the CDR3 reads CSVDSKVTNEKLFF. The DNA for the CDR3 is TGCAGCGTGGACTCAAAAGTGACTAATGAAAAACTGTTTTTT.